This TCR beta chain was documented in a study of blood T cell repertoires in COVID-19. In the study overall: Sources were T cells, B-cell-depleted T cells, or PBMCs; the material itself was cDNA or gDNA.

V was shortened by 2 bases and J by 5 bases, with 12 bases between the two germline ends. This CDR3 region has 14 residues. Per the germline V gene, CDR1 is SNHLY and CDR2 is FYNNEI. Sequencing used immunoSEQ multiplex PCR; TCRdb keeps in-frame clones, though not all of them. Of under 250,000 clones in the sample, 80% to 95% were seen once. Seattle researchers signed up patients amid active infection and tracked them longitudinally. Sequenced: peripheral blood. The receptor comes from a man younger than 45 with COVID-19, enrolled during active disease. This chain connects TRBV2 to TRBJ1-1, with D hard to call. CDR3 DNA sequence: TGTGCCAGCAGTGAAACCTCGACTAGTACTGAAGCTTTCTTT. Amino acids: CASSETSTSTEAFF.